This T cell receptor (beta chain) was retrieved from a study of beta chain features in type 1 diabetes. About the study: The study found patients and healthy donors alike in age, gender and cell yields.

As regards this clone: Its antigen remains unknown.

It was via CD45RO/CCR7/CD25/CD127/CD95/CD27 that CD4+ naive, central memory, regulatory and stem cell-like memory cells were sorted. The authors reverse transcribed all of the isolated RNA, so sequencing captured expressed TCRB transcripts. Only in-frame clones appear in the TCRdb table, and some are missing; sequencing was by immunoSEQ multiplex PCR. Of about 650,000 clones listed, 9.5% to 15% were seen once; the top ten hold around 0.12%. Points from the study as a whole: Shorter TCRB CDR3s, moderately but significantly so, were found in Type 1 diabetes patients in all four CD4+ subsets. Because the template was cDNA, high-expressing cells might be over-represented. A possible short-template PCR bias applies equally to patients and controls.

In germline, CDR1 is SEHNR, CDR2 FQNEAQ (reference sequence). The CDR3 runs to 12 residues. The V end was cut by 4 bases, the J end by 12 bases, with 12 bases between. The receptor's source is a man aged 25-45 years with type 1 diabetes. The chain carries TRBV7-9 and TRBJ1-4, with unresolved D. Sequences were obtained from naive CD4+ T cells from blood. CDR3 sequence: CASSYEPDELFF. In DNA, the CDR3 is TGTGCCAGCAGCTACGAGCCTGATGAACTGTTTTTT.